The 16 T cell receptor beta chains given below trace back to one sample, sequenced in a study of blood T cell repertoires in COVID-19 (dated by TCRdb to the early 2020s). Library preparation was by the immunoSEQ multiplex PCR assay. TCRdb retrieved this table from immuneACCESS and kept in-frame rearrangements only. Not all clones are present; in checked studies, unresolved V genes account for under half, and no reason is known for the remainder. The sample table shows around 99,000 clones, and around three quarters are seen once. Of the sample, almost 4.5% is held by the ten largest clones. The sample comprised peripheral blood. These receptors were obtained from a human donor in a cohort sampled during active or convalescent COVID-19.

The DNA for the CDR3 is TGTGCCAGCAGCAAAGGGCGGGGGGCCACAGATACGCAGTATTTT. Its translation is CASSKGRGATDTQYF. The chain combines TRBV6-5 with TRBJ2-3, with 8 bases aligning to TRBD2. CDR3 length equals 15 residues. The V gene end was trimmed by 6 bases and the J gene end by 2 bases; junction bases not matched to a gene: 7. Germline values: CDR1 MNHEY, CDR2 SVGAGI.

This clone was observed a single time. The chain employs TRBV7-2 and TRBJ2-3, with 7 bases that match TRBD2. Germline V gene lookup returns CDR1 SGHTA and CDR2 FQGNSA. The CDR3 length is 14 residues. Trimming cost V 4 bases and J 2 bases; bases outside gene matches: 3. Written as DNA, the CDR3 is TGTGCCAGCAGCTCCCGGGGGGACACAGATACGCAGTATTTT. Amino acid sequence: CASSSRGDTDTQYF.

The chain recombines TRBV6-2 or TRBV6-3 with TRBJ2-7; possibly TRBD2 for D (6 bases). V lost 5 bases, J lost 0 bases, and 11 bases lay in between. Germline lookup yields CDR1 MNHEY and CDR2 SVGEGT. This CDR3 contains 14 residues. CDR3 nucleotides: TGTGCCAGCAGTCGGGGGTCGTACTCCTACGAGCAGTACTTC. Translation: CASSRGSYSYEQYF.

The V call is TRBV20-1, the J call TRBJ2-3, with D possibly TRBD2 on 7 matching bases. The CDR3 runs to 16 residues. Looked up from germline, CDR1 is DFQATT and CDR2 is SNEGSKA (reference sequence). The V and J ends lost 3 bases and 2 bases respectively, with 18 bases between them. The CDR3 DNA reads TGCAGTGCTAGTAGGGGGGGTGGAGGGTACACAGATACGCAGTATTTT. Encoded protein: CSASRGGGGYTDTQYF.

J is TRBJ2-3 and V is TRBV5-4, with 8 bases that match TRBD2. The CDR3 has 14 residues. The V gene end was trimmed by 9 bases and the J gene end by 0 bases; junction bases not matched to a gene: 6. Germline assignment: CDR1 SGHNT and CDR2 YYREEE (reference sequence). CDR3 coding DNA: TGTGCCACCTTTGAGCGGGGGAGCACAGATACGCAGTATTTT. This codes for CATFERGSTDTQYF.

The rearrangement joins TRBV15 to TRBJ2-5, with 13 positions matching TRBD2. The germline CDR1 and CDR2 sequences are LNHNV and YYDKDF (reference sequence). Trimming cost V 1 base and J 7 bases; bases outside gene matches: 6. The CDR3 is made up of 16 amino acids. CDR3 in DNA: TGTGCCACCAGCAGAGTCGGACTAGCGGGGGCTTGGACCCAGTACTTC. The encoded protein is CATSRVGLAGAWTQYF.

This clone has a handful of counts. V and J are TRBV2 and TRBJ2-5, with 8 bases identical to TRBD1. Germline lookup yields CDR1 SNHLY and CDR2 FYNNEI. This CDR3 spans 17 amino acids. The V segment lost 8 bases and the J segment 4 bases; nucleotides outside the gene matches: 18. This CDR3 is CASAGQGLILSPETQYF. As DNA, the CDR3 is TGTGCCAGCGCCGGACAGGGTTTGATCCTTTCACCAGAGACCCAGTACTTC.

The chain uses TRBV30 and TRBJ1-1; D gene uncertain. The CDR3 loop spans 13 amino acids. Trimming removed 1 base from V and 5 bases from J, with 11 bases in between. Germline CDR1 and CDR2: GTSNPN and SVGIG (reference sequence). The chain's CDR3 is CAWSESPGTEAFF. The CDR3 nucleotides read TGTGCCTGGAGTGAAAGTCCGGGAACTGAAGCTTTCTTT.

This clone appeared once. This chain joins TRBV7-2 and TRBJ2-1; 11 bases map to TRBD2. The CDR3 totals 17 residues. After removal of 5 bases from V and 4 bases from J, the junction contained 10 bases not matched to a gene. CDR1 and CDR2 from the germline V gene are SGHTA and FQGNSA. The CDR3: CASSGPSGTSGYNEQFF. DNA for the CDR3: TGTGCCAGCAGCGGTCCAAGCGGGACTAGCGGATACAATGAGCAGTTCTTC.

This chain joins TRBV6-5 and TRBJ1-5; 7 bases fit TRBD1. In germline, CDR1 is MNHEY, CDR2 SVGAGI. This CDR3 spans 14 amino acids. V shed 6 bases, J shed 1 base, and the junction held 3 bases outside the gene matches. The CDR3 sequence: CASSLDRSNQPQHF. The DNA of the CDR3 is TGTGCCAGCAGCCTGGACAGGAGCAATCAGCCCCAGCATTTT.

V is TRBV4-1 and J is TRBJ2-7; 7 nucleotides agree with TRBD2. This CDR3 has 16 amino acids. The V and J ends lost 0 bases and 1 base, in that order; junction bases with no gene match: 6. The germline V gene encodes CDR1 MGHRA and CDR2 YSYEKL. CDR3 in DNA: TGCGCCAGCAGCCAAGATCTCAGACTAGCTTCCTACGAGCAGTACTTC. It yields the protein CASSQDLRLASYEQYF.

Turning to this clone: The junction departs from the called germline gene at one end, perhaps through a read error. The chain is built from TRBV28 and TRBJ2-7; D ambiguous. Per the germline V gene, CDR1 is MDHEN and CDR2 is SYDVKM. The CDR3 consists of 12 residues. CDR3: CASSLPPGLAYF. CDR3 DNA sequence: TGTGCCAGCAGTTTACCTCCGGGTCTGGCCTATTTC. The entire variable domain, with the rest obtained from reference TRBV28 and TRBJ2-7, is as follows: DVKVTQSSRYLVKRTGEKVFLECVQDMDHENMFWYRQDPGLGLRLIYFSYDVKMKEKGDIPEGYSVSREKKERFSLILESASTNQTSMYLCASSLPPGLAYFGPGTRLTVT.

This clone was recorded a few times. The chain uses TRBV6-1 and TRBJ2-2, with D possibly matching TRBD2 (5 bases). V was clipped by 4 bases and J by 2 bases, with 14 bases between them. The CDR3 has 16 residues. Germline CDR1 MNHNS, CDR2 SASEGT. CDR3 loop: CASSGGRKRNTGELFF. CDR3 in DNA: TGTGCCAGCAGTGGCGGGCGGAAGCGAAACACCGGGGAGCTGTTTTTT.

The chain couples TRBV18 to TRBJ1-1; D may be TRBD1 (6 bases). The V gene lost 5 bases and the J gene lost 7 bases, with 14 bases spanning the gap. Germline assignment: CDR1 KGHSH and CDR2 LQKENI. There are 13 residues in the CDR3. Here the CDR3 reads CASSLQGRGEAFF. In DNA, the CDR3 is TGTGCCAGCTCATTACAGGGTCGGGGTGAAGCTTTCTTT.

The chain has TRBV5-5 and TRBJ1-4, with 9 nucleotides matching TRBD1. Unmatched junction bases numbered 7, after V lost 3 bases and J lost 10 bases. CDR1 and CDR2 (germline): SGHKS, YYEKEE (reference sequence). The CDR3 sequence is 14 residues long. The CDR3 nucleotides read TGTGCCAGCAGCTCGGGTCCACAGGGGGCAAAACTGTTTTTT. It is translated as CASSSGPQGAKLFF.

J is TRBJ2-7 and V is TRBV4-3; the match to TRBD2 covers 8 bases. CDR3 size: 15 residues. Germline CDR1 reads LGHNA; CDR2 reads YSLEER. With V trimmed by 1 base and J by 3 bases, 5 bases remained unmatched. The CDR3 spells CASSQARTSYYEQYF. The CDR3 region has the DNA TGCGCCAGCAGCCAAGCCCGGACTAGCTACTACGAGCAGTACTTC.